This T cell receptor (beta chain) is drawn from a study of T cell changes during pregnancy in multiple sclerosis (dated by TCRdb to between 2018 and 2021). Describing the broader study: The study examined how the T cell repertoire changed over the course of pregnancy in women with multiple sclerosis.

The receptor library was made with the immunoSEQ multiplex PCR assay. The table was pulled from immuneACCESS by TCRdb, which kept in-frame rearrangements only. Such tables lose some clones; where checked, under half of the loss comes from unresolved V genes, and the rest has no known cause. This sample has approximately 93,000 clones in its table, and approximately 90% of those were observed once. The top ten constitute around 0.93% of the sample. Comment on this clone: The target of this receptor is not known. No qualities accompany the bases; no much larger clone lies one base away.

From a lookup of the germline V gene, CDR1 and CDR2 are MNHEY and SVGAGI. Trimming costs V 2 bases and J 3 bases, and their ends lie 4 bases apart. The CDR3 has 13 amino acids, counting the end cysteine and phenylalanine. CDR3 DNA is the only sequence kept; it has 39 bases, read in frame from the first base. Recombination joined TRBV6-5 with TRBJ2-2, with the D gene not clear enough to name. The TCR comes from a female donor with multiple sclerosis, enrolled in a pregnancy study. This material consisted of peripheral blood, taken before pregnancy. The nucleotides read TGTGCCAGCAGTTACCGAGACACCGGGGAGCTGTTTTTT. Its translation reads: CASSYRDTGELFF.